These 14 T cell receptor beta chains were all obtained from the same sample, sequenced in a study of blood T cells in healthy people across ages. Using a J-beta primer mix together with a sample-barcoded 5' primer, a second PCR was run for roughly 7 to 12 cycles. MiXCR, run by TCRdb on the 5' RACE reads, gives a single entry per CDR3 protein. The table shows approximately 940,000 distinct CDR3 sequences, with approximately 49% occurring only once. The material sequenced was blood. These receptors were collected from a man younger than 40 in good health.

A single count supports this clonotype. The chain recombines TRBV5-1 with TRBJ2-2, with D perhaps TRBD1 or TRBD2 (5 bases each). Germline CDR1 is SGHRS and CDR2 is YFSETQ. CDR3 size: 14 residues. Trimming shortened V by 4 bases and J by 5 bases, and 12 bases separated the two germline ends. CDR3 DNA: TGCGCCAGCAGCGCCGGAGAGGGGACCGGGGAGCTGTTTTTT. It is translated as CASSAGEGTGELFF.

In its sample, this clonotype was seen a few times. The genes are TRBV18 and TRBJ1-1, with D perhaps matching TRBD1 (5 bases). The CDR3 runs 16 residues. Per germline, CDR1 KGHSH and CDR2 LQKENI. With 5 bases removed from V and 1 base from J, the gap between germline ends came to 17 bases. The DNA of the CDR3 is TGTGCCAGCTCAGCACAAAGGAGCACAGGGAACACTGAAGCTTTCTTT. Amino acid sequence: CASSAQRSTGNTEAFF. Based on the CDR3 plus reference TRBV18 and TRBJ1-1, the full variable domain is NAGVMQNPRHLVRRRGQEARLRCSPMKGHSHVYWYRQLPEEGLKFMVYLQKENIIDESGMPKERFSAEFPKEGPSILRIQQVVRGDSAAYFCASSAQRSTGNTEAFFGQGTRLTVV.

This chain joins TRBV20-1 and TRBJ1-6, with a tentative D call TRBD1 (6 bases). V was clipped by 3 bases and J by 2 bases, with 17 bases between them. Germline V lookup: CDR1 DFQATT, CDR2 SNEGSKA (reference sequence). The CDR3 covers 17 residues. CDR3 amino acids: CSASDAEGGPYNSPLHF. CDR3 coding DNA: TGCAGTGCTAGTGATGCCGAGGGGGGCCCCTATAATTCACCCCTCCACTTT.

This chain joins TRBV20-1 and TRBJ1-1; D may be TRBD1 (5 bases). Per the germline V gene, CDR1 is DFQATT and CDR2 is SNEGSKA (reference sequence). The CDR3 sequence is 12 residues long. Trimming took 7 bases from V and 4 from J, leaving 13 bases between them. CDR3 nucleotide sequence: TGCAGTGGTAGGGGCGGAGGCACTGAAGCTTTCTTT. It specifies CSGRGGGTEAFF.

The gene calls are TRBV11-2 and TRBJ2-1; 7 bases match TRBD2. This CDR3 contains 15 residues. V gave up 2 bases and J gave up 5 bases; unmatched junction bases: 6. Germline lookup yields CDR1 SGHAT and CDR2 FQNNGV. DNA for the CDR3: TGTGCCAGCAGCTTAAGCGGGGCTATTAACAATGAGCAGTTCTTC. It yields the protein CASSLSGAINNEQFF. Full variable domain (rest looked up from reference TRBV11-2 and TRBJ2-1): EAGVAQSPRYKIIEKRQSVAFWCNPISGHATLYWYQQILGQGPKLLIQFQNNGVVDDSQLPKDRFSAERLKGVDSTLKIQPAKLEDSAVYLCASSLSGAINNEQFFGPGTRLTVL.

The rearrangement joins TRBV9 to TRBJ2-5; D tentatively reads TRBD1 or TRBD2 (5 bases each). Germline V lookup: CDR1 SGDLS, CDR2 YYNGEE. Trimming pared 5 bases from V and 12 bases from J, leaving 14 bases between. CDR3 size: 11 residues. CDR3 loop: CASRRDGEEYF. The CDR3 DNA is TGTGCCAGCAGGAGGGACGGCGAGGAGTACTTC.

The rearrangement joins TRBV6-1 to TRBJ2-4; D might be TRBD1 (5 bases). The CDR3 totals 15 residues. V lost 2 bases and J lost 13, with 21 bases in between. Germline values: CDR1 MNHNS, CDR2 SASEGT. CDR3 sequence (DNA): TGTGCCAGCAGTGAACTAGGGGTGGAAATGTACGGGCAGTACTTC. This translates into CASSELGVEMYGQYF.

V is TRBV20-1 and J is TRBJ1-3; unclear D gene. Germline V CDR1 and CDR2: DFQATT, SNEGSKA (reference sequence). Trimming cost V 5 bases and J 0 bases, with 11 bases left between them. The CDR3 totals 14 residues. CDR3 coding DNA: TGCAGTGCTCATGACGGCCGCTCTGGAAACACCATATATTTT. Protein sequence: CSAHDGRSGNTIYF.

This chain uses TRBV20-1 with TRBJ1-1, with a weak D call TRBD1 (6 bases). Trimming took 2 bases from V and 2 from J, leaving 12 bases between them. The CDR3 extends over 14 amino acids. Per germline, CDR1 DFQATT and CDR2 SNEGSKA (reference sequence). CDR3 sequence: CSARIGGINTEAFF. The CDR3 bases are TGCAGTGCTAGAATAGGGGGAATAAACACTGAAGCTTTCTTT.

Worth noting for this clonotype: A much larger clonotype is one base distant, so this may be a read error. This rearrangement joins TRBV6-5 to TRBJ2-1, with 10 bases matching TRBD2. CDR3 length: 15 amino acids. The germline V gene encodes CDR1 MNHEY and CDR2 SVGAGI. V was pared by 5 bases and J by 2 bases, with 3 bases of the junction left unmatched. CDR3 region: CASSQGLAPYNEQFF. The CDR3 DNA is TGTGCCAGCAGTCAGGGACTAGCGCCCTACAATGAGCAGTTCTTC.

This chain uses TRBV6-1 with TRBJ2-5; no clear D gene. Germline CDR1 reads MNHNS; CDR2 reads SASEGT. Trimming took 6 bases from V and 3 from J, leaving 11 bases between them. There are 13 residues in the CDR3. The CDR3 bases are TGTGCCAGCAGCCGGGCACTCGAAGAGACCCAGTACTTC. It yields the protein CASSRALEETQYF.

In its sample, this clonotype was seen a few times. The V and J genes are TRBV11-2 and TRBJ2-1; D is undetermined. V lost 4 bases and J lost 8, with 12 bases in between. Germline V gene lookup returns CDR1 SGHAT and CDR2 FQNNGV. This CDR3 spans 13 amino acids. The CDR3 sequence is CASSSRTEHEQFF. In nucleotides, the CDR3 is TGTGCCAGCAGCTCCCGAACCGAGCATGAGCAGTTCTTC.

This clonotype was recorded a few times. V usage is TRBV5-1 and J usage is TRBJ2-6, with 9 bases fitting TRBD1. Trimming cost V 0 bases and J 2 bases; bases outside gene matches: 12. The germline gives CDR1 SGHRS, CDR2 YFSETQ. This CDR3 is built from 20 residues. CDR3 loop: CASSLAERTGARTGANVLTF. In nucleotides, the CDR3 is TGCGCCAGCAGCTTGGCGGAGAGGACAGGGGCCCGAACTGGGGCCAACGTCCTGACTTTC. Combining the CDR3 with reference TRBV5-1 and TRBJ2-6 gives the whole variable domain KAGVTQTPRYLIKTRGQQVTLSCSPISGHRSVSWYQQTPGQGLQFLFEYFSETQRNKGNFPGRFSGRQFSNSRSEMNVSTLELGDSALYLCASSLAERTGARTGANVLTFGAGSRLTVL.

The chain couples TRBV29-1 to TRBJ2-2; D is undetermined. Trimming left V 3 bases short and J 5 bases short, with 7 bases between. Looked up from germline, CDR1 is SQVTM and CDR2 is ANQGSEA. CDR3 size: 12 residues. The CDR3 loop is CSVDLQTGELFF. The CDR3 DNA sequence: TGCAGCGTTGACTTACAGACCGGGGAGCTGTTTTTT.